The T cell receptor (beta chain) described here comes from a study of blood T cell repertoires in COVID-19. Per the study methods: Cell counts per sample came from amplifying reference gene primers. The protocol was immunoSEQ multiplex PCR, while the TCRdb copy is restricted to in-frame clones and leaves out a portion. The V and J calls and the clone size are those of that table, but D and trimming were determined from the DNA. Of under 75,000 clones listed, 80% are singletons. V lost 6 bases, J lost 9 bases, and 12 bases lay in between. Germline-derived CDR1 and CDR2 are MNHNY and SVGAGI (reference sequence). The CDR3 sequence is 12 residues long.

The sample comprised peripheral blood. The receptor comes from a man aged 65-85 years who had recovered from COVID-19. The gene calls are TRBV6-6 and TRBJ1-5; no reliable D call. CDR3 coding DNA: TGTGCCAGCAGCCCAAGGGAGGGGCCCCAGCATTTT. As protein: CASSPREGPQHF.